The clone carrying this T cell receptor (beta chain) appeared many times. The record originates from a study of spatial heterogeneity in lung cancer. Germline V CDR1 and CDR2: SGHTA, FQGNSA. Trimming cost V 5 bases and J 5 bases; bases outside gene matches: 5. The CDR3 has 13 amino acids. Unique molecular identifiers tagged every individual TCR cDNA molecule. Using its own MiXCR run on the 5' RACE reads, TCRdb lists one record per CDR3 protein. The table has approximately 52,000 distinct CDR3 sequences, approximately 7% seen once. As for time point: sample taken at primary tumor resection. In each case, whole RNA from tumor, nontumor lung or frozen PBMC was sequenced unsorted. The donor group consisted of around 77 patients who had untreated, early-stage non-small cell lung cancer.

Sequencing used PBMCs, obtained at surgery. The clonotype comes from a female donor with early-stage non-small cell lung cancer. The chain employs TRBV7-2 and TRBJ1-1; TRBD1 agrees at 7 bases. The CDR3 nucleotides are TGTGCCAGCAGCCAAGACAGGGCTACTGAAGCTTTCTTT. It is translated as CASSQDRATEAFF.